This TCR beta chain was identified in a study of T cell responses to AZD1222 COVID-19 vaccine. Findings and limits, study-wide: No day 14 peak samples; only post-peak repertoires were characterized.

The ends were cut back, 0 bases at V and 1 base at J, with 9 bases in the middle. The length of the CDR3 is 16 residues. Germline CDR1 is SEHNR and CDR2 is FQNEAQ (reference sequence). Concerning this clone itself: As yet, its antigen is unknown.

The table came from immunoSEQ multiplex PCR; TCRdb's copy has only in-frame clones and leaves some out. The table lists about 150,000 clones, over 70% of them singletons. The TCR originated in an adult who received the AZD1222 COVID-19 vaccine. J is TRBJ2-2 and V is TRBV7-9; possible D gene TRBD2, 5 bases. The sequences come from peripheral blood, collected 28 days after the second AZD1222 dose. The DNA for the CDR3 is TGTGCCAGCAGCTTAGCAAAGGACTTGAACACCGGGGAGCTGTTTTTT. Encoded protein: CASSLAKDLNTGELFF.